This T cell receptor (beta chain) was profiled in a study of cytomegalovirus exposure and HLA in healthy donors. Germline V CDR1 and CDR2: SGHTA, FQGNSA. The CDR3 length is 16 residues. V lost 5 bases, J lost 6 bases, and 8 bases stayed unmatched. Profiling relied on immunoSEQ multiplex PCR, and the TCRdb table lists in-frame clones only, not all of them. The sample shows approximately 220,000 clones, more than 75% of them seen only once. General study findings and limits: Researchers counted approximately 160 TCR beta chains as cytomegalovirus-associated.

This clone was seen once. Its antigen is currently unknown. The chain joins TRBV7-2 to TRBJ2-3; TRBD2 aligns across 13 bases. The TCR originated in a man between 18 and 35 years old in good health and CMV-seronegative. The sample consisted of PBMCs. Written as DNA, the CDR3 is TGTGCCAGCAGCGACACTAGCGGGGGGGCAAGGGATACGCAGTATTTT. Protein sequence: CASSDTSGGARDTQYF.